A selection of T cell receptor beta chains follows, all from one sample in a study of T cell changes during pregnancy in multiple sclerosis. The method was immunoSEQ multiplex PCR; TCRdb's version includes in-frame clones alone and lacks a portion of them. Among roughly 73,000 clones listed, 85% to 95% were seen once. Sequencing was performed on peripheral blood, taken in the second trimester of pregnancy. Every receptor here comes from a female donor in good health, enrolled as a control in a pregnancy study. CDR3s include the opening cysteine and the closing phenylalanine or tryptophan. D genes are given only for firm matches. Clone size is stated in some rows and not others, as once, few, many or a class when expanded.

v_gene	j_gene	d_gene	abundance	CDR3aa	CDR3nt
TRBV5-5	TRBJ2-1	NA	NA	CASTAYNEQFF	TGTGCCAGCACGGCCTACAATGAGCAGTTCTTC
TRBV11-2	TRBJ1-2	NA	NA	CASNTNRGGQNGYTF	TGTGCCAGCAACACAAACCGGGGGGGGCAGAATGGCTACACCTTC
TRBV5-6	TRBJ2-7	NA	few	CASSSGGERGPSYEQYF	TGTGCCAGCAGCTCAGGAGGGGAGAGGGGTCCCTCCTACGAGCAGTACTTC
TRBV27	TRBJ2-7	TRBD1	NA	CASSLSPGGPYEQYF	TGTGCCAGCAGTTTATCGCCAGGGGGACCTTACGAGCAGTACTTC
TRBV27	TRBJ1-5	NA	NA	CASSRSQGLNQPQHF	TGTGCCAGCAGTAGGAGTCAGGGGCTCAATCAGCCCCAGCATTTT
TRBV19	TRBJ2-7	NA	few	CASSMRGRGQYF	TGTGCCAGTAGTATGAGGGGGAGAGGGCAGTACTTC
TRBV7-9	TRBJ2-3	NA	NA	CASSPSSSSTDTQYF	TGTGCCAGCAGCCCTTCCTCTTCTAGCACAGATACGCAGTATTTT
TRBV18	TRBJ1-6	NA	NA	CASSTLEQPDNSPLHF	TGTGCCAGCTCAACCCTGGAGCAACCTGATAATTCACCCCTCCACTTT
TRBV2	TRBJ1-2	NA	NA	CASSERGYGYTF	TGTGCCAGCAGTGAGCGGGGCTATGGCTACACCTTC
TRBV29-1	TRBJ2-7	NA	NA	CSVRRQTDVYEQYF	TGCAGCGTTCGTCGACAGACAGATGTCTACGAGCAGTACTTC
TRBV6-5	TRBJ2-5	NA	NA	CASSYSQGTRETQYF	TGTGCCAGCAGTTACTCACAGGGAACAAGGGAGACCCAGTACTTC
TRBV27	TRBJ2-1	NA	NA	CASSLVRGYNEQFF	TGTGCCAGCAGTTTAGTGCGGGGCTACAATGAGCAGTTCTTC
TRBV4-3	TRBJ2-3	NA	NA	CASSRGGGTDTQYF	TGCGCCAGCAGCCGGGGCGGGGGCACAGATACGCAGTATTTT
TRBV7-9	TRBJ1-5	TRBD1	NA	CASSSRGTGTQPQHF	TGTGCCAGCAGCTCCCGCGGGACAGGGACCCAGCCCCAGCATTTT
TRBV28	TRBJ1-6	TRBD1	NA	CASSLGTANSPLHF	TGTGCCAGCAGTTTAGGGACAGCCAATTCACCCCTCCACTTT